This T cell receptor beta chain was identified during a study of spatial heterogeneity in lung cancer. In the study overall: Alpha-chain sequences were consistently detected less often than beta-chain sequences. Study observations and caveats: Tracking of tumor mutation counts was seen in expanded intratumoral alpha and beta TCR counts. Approximate estimated coverage of tumor T cells amounted to less than 7.5% for alpha and roughly 13% for beta chains.

There are a few counts of this clonotype. Its matching antigen is unknown. The time point is: sample taken at primary tumor resection. The sequenced material consisted of unsorted whole RNA from tumor, nontumor lung or frozen PBMC. TCRdb passed the 5' RACE reads through MiXCR, listing each CDR3 protein once. The sample has around 100,000 distinct CDR3 sequences; 3.5% to 5% are singletons. The specimen was lung tumor tissue, collected at surgery. The sequence was obtained from a male donor with early-stage non-small cell lung cancer.

CDR3 loop: CASSPTGTNTEAFF. The CDR3 DNA reads as TGTGCCAGCTCACCTACCGGAACGAACACTGAAGCTTTCTTT. The chain joins TRBV18 to TRBJ1-1, with D unclear. V lost 3 bases, J lost 1 base, and 9 bases lay in between. Germline-derived CDR1 and CDR2 are KGHSH and LQKENI. The CDR3 length is 14 residues.